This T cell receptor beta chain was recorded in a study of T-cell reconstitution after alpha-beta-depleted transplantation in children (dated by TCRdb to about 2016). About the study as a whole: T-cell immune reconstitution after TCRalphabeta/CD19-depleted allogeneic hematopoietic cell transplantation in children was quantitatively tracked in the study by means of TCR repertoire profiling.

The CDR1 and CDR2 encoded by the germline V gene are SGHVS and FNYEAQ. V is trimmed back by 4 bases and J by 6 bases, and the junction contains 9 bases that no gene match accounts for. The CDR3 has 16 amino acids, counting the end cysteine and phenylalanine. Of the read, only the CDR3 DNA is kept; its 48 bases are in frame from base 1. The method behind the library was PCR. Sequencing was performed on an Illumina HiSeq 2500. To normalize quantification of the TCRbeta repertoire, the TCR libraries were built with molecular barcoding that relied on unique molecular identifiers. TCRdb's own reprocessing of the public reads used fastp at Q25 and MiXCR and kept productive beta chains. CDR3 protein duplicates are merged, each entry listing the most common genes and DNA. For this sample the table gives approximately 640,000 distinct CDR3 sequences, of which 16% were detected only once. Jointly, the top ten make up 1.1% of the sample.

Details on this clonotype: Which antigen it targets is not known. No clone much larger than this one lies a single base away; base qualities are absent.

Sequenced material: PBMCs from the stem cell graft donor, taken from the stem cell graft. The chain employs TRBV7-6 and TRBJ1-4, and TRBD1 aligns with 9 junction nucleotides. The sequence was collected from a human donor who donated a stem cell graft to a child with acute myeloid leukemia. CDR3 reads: CASSYRQGGIYEKLFF. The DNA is TGTGCCAGCAGCTACCGACAGGGGGGCATATATGAAAAACTGTTTTTT.